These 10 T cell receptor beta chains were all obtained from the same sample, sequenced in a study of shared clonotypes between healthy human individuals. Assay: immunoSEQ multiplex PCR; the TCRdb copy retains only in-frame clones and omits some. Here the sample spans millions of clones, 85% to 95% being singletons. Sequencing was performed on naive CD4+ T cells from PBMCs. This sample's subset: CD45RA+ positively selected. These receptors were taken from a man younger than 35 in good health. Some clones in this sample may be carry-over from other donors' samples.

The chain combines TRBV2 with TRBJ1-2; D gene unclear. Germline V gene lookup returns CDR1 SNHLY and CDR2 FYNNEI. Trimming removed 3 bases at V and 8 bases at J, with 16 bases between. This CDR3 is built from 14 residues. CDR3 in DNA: TGTGCCAGCAGTGACCCGGGAGCTAGAGCGGGCTACACCTTC. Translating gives CASSDPGARAGYTF. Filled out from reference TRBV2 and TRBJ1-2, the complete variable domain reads EPEVTQTPSHQVTQMGQEVILRCVPISNHLYFYWYRQILGQKVEFLVSFYNNEISEKSEIFDDQFSVERPDGSNFTLKIRSTKLEDSAMYFCASSDPGARAGYTFGSGTRLTVV.

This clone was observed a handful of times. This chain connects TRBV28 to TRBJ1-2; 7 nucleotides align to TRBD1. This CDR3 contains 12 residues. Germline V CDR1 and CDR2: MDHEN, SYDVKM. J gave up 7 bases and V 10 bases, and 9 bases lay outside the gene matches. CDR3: CATRTGPAGYTF. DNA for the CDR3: TGTGCCACCCGGACAGGACCGGCTGGCTACACCTTC.

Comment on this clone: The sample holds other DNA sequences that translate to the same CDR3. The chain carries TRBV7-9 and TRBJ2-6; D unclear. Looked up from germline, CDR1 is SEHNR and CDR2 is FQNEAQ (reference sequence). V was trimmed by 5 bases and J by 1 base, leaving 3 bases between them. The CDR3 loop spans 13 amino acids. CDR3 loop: CASSSSGANVLTF. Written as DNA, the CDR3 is TGTGCCAGCAGCAGTTCTGGGGCCAACGTCCTGACTTTC.

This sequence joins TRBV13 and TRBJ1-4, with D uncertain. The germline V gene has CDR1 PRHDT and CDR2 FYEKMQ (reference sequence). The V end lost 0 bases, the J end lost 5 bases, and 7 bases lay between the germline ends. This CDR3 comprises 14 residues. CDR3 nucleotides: TGTGCCAGCAGCTTAGGGAGGGTGAATGAAAAACTGTTTTTT. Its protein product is CASSLGRVNEKLFF. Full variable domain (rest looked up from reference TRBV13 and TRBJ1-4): AAGVIQSPRHLIKEKRETATLKCYPIPRHDTVYWYQQGPGQDPQFLISFYEKMQSDKGSIPDRFSAQQFSDYHSELNMSSLELGDSALYFCASSLGRVNEKLFFGSGTQLSVL.

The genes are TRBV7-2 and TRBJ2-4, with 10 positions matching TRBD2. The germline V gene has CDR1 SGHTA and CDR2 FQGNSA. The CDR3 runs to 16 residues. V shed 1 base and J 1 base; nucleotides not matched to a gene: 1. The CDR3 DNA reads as TGTGCCAGCAGCTTAGATAGCGGGAGGGCCAAAAACATTCAGTACTTC. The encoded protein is CASSLDSGRAKNIQYF.

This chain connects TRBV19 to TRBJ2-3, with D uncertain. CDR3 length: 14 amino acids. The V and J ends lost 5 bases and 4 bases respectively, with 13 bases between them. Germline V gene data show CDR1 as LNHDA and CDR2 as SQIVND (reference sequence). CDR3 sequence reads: CASSPPTTPDTQYF. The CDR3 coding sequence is TGTGCCAGTAGTCCCCCCACTACCCCAGATACGCAGTATTTT.

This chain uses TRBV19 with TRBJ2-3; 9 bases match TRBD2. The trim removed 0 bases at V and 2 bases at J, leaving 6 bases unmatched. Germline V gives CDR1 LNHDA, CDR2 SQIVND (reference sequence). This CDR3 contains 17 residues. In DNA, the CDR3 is TGTGCCAGTAGTATAGATTTGGCGGGAGGGCCCACAGATACGCAGTATTTT. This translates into CASSIDLAGGPTDTQYF.

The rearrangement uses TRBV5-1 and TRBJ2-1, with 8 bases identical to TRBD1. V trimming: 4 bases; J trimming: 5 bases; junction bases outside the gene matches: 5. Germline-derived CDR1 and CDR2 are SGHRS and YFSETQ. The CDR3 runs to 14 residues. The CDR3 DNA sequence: TGCGCCAGCAGCCCGGGACAGGTGAACAATGAGCAGTTCTTC. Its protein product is CASSPGQVNNEQFF.

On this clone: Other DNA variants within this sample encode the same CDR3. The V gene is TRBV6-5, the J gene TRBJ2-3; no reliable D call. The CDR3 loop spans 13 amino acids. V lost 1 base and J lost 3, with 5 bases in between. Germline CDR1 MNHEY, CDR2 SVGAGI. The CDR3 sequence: CASSYLGTDTQYF. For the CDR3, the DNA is TGTGCCAGCAGTTACTTAGGGACAGATACGCAGTATTTT.

The CDR3 region has the DNA TGTGCCAGCACTTGGGCCCGGCCGCCTGGAAACACCATATATTTT. It encodes CASTWARPPGNTIYF. The chain couples TRBV18 to TRBJ1-3; D ambiguous. V lost 8 bases to trimming and J lost 2 bases, with 16 bases between them. Germline V gives CDR1 KGHSH, CDR2 LQKENI. The CDR3 has 15 amino acids.